These 17 T cell receptor beta chains were all obtained from the same sample, sequenced in a study of cytomegalovirus exposure and HLA in healthy donors. PCR employed 60 Vbeta and 13 Jbeta primers. The table came from immunoSEQ multiplex PCR; TCRdb's copy has only in-frame clones and leaves some out. The data hold approximately 170,000 clones, with about 71% observed a single time. The sequencing input was PBMCs. The receptor source for this set is a woman in her thirties or forties in good health and CMV-seropositive.

V usage is TRBV28 and J usage is TRBJ1-1, with D perhaps TRBD1 (6 bases). In germline, CDR1 is MDHEN, CDR2 SYDVKM. This CDR3 spans 16 amino acids. Trimming pared 3 bases from V and 0 bases from J, leaving 14 bases between. In DNA, the CDR3 is TGTGCCAGCAGTTTGGGGGGGGGCTTCATGAACACTGAAGCTTTCTTT. Amino acids: CASSLGGGFMNTEAFF.

The chain has TRBV7-8 and TRBJ1-1; no definite D call. Germline V gene lookup returns CDR1 SGHVS and CDR2 FQNEAQ. The length of the CDR3 is 16 residues. Between the trimmed V and J ends, which lost 1 base and 3 bases, there was a span of 15 bases. The CDR3, as DNA: TGTGCCAGCAGCTTAGTAGATAGCCCCCTTGACACTGAAGCTTTCTTT. As protein: CASSLVDSPLDTEAFF.

J is TRBJ1-2 and V is TRBV9; a possible D gene is TRBD1 (6 bases). The CDR3 is made up of 14 amino acids. Germline assignment: CDR1 SGDLS and CDR2 YYNGEE. V was pared by 0 bases and J by 6 bases, with 12 bases between. This CDR3 reads CASSVATQGHGYTF. As DNA, the CDR3 is TGTGCCAGCAGCGTAGCTACCCAGGGGCATGGCTACACCTTC.

The gene calls are TRBV11-2 and TRBJ2-2; D perhaps matches TRBD2 (6 bases). The germline V gene has CDR1 SGHAT and CDR2 FQNNGV. V was cut by 1 base and J by 3 bases, with 12 bases left in between. The CDR3 has 16 amino acids. This chain's CDR3 is CASSLGLVDDTGELFF. As DNA, the CDR3 is TGTGCCAGCAGCTTAGGACTAGTCGACGACACCGGGGAGCTGTTTTTT.

The rearrangement uses TRBV7-3 and TRBJ1-5; D remains ambiguous. The germline gives CDR1 SGHTA, CDR2 FQGTGA. The V and J ends lost 1 base and 5 bases respectively, with 18 bases between them. The CDR3 totals 17 residues. CDR3 region: CASSLIGMGKRDQPQHF. CDR3 in DNA: TGTGCCAGCAGCTTAATAGGGATGGGGAAGAGGGATCAGCCCCAGCATTTT.

CDR3 loop: CASSDGGGYTEAFF. For the CDR3, the DNA is TGTGCCAGCAGCGACGGTGGAGGTTACACTGAAGCTTTCTTT. The chain recombines TRBV7-2 with TRBJ1-1; D gene ambiguous. The CDR3 is 14 amino acids. Germline V gene lookup returns CDR1 SGHTA and CDR2 FQGNSA. Deletions cut 5 bases from V and 3 bases from J, with 13 bases between.

With respect to this clone: A junction end diverges from the germline sequence, so it may reflect a read error. DNA for the CDR3: TGCGCCAGCAGCTTCGGAGGAAGGGACTATGGCTACCCCTTC. This encodes CASSFGGRDYGYPF. The chain recombines TRBV5-1 with TRBJ1-2; D may be TRBD1 (5 bases). Germline loops: CDR1 SGHRS, CDR2 YFSETQ. The CDR3 consists of 14 residues.

V and J are TRBV28 and TRBJ2-7, with 9 bases fitting TRBD2. This CDR3 has 13 amino acids. J was trimmed by 3 bases and V by 7 bases; bases with no gene match: 4. In germline, CDR1 is MDHEN, CDR2 SYDVKM. The DNA of the CDR3 is TGTGCCAGCACGGCTAGCGGGAACTACGAGCAGTACTTC. Translated, it gives CASTASGNYEQYF.

The J gene is TRBJ1-3, the V gene TRBV7-8; 7 positions agree with TRBD1. The germline V gene has CDR1 SGHVS and CDR2 FQNEAQ. The junction had 10 bases not matched to a gene; V was cut back by 5 bases and J by 0 bases. The CDR3 extends over 17 amino acids. CDR3 protein: CASSRTTGISSGNTIYF. CDR3 DNA sequence: TGTGCCAGCAGCCGAACGACAGGGATTAGCTCTGGAAACACCATATATTTT.

The CDR3 nucleotides read TGTGCCAGCAGTCCCCTGGACAGATATATGGTCGATCAGCCCCAGCATTTT. It codes for CASSPLDRYMVDQPQHF. The chain links TRBV27 to TRBJ1-5; a possible D gene is TRBD1 (6 bases). Germline assignment: CDR1 MNHEY and CDR2 SMNVEV (reference sequence). The CDR3 spans 17 residues. Trimming left V 5 bases short and J 5 bases short, with 22 bases between.

The V and J genes are TRBV15 and TRBJ2-1; 10 bases match TRBD2. Germline V lookup: CDR1 LNHNV, CDR2 YYDKDF (reference sequence). The CDR3 is made up of 16 amino acids. V gave up 0 bases and J gave up 8 bases; unmatched junction bases: 7. The CDR3 sequence: CATSRDKAGGRYEQFF. CDR3 coding DNA: TGTGCCACCAGCAGAGACAAAGCGGGGGGGCGGTATGAGCAGTTCTTC.

This chain links TRBV7-9 with TRBJ1-2, with D maybe TRBD1 (5 bases). The germline V gene encodes CDR1 SEHNR and CDR2 FQNEAQ (reference sequence). The CDR3 runs 14 residues. The ends were cut back, 5 bases at V and 8 bases at J, with 18 bases in the middle. CDR3: CASSPQIGAVGYTF. The CDR3 bases are TGTGCCAGCAGCCCTCAGATTGGGGCCGTGGGCTACACCTTC. Complete variable domain (other parts from reference TRBV7-9 and TRBJ1-2): DTGVSQNPRHKITKRGQNVTFRCDPISEHNRLYWYRQTLGQGPEFLTYFQNEAQLEKSRLLSDRFSAERPKGSFSTLEIQRTEQGDSAMYLCASSPQIGAVGYTFGSGTRLTVV.

This chain connects TRBV9 to TRBJ2-3; 8 positions agree with TRBD1. Losses at the gene ends were 6 bases for V and 3 bases for J; bases not matched to a gene: 9. From germline, CDR1 is SGDLS and CDR2 YYNGEE. The CDR3 sequence is 15 residues long. The CDR3 protein is CASTKRQGMTDTQYF. Here the CDR3 DNA reads TGTGCCAGCACCAAAAGACAGGGGATGACAGATACGCAGTATTTT.

V gene TRBV4-2 combines with J gene TRBJ1-1; 8 bases are a match to TRBD1. V lost 4 bases and J lost 0; bases outside the gene matches: 10. CDR3 length: 17 residues. CDR1 and CDR2 from the germline V gene are LGHNA and YNFKEQ. The CDR3 spells CASSLLSGTGMNTEAFF. DNA of the CDR3: TGTGCCAGCAGCCTTCTCTCCGGGACAGGAATGAACACTGAAGCTTTCTTT.

The chain has TRBV28 and TRBJ2-5; 7 nucleotides line up with TRBD1. The CDR3 covers 14 residues. Per germline, CDR1 MDHEN and CDR2 SYDVKM. Germline trimming cut 5 bases from V and 5 bases from J; bases unmatched to any gene: 8. The CDR3 bases are TGTGCCAGCAGTACCACAGGGGTTGTCGAGACCCAGTACTTC. This sequence encodes CASSTTGVVETQYF.

This chain joins TRBV6-5 and TRBJ1-5, with D possibly being TRBD1 (5 bases). Germline loops: CDR1 MNHEY, CDR2 SVGAGI. The CDR3 loop spans 13 amino acids. The V end lost 6 bases, the J end lost 3 bases, and 9 bases lay between the germline ends. As DNA, the CDR3 is TGTGCCAGCAGAGTACAGGTCAATCAGCCCCAGCATTTT. The encoded protein is CASRVQVNQPQHF.

V usage is TRBV5-1 and J usage is TRBJ2-1; D perhaps matches TRBD2 (5 bases). From germline, CDR1 is SGHRS and CDR2 YFSETQ. The CDR3 runs 15 residues. Trimming shortened V by 4 bases and J by 7 bases, and 18 bases separated the two germline ends. The CDR3 DNA reads as TGCGCCAGCAGCCACCCCGAGACATCGGGGAATGAGCAGTTCTTC. It is translated as CASSHPETSGNEQFF.